The rows below give T cell receptor beta chains drawn from one sample of a study of blood T cell repertoires in COVID-19. Only in-frame clones appear in the TCRdb table, and some are missing; sequencing was by immunoSEQ multiplex PCR. The sample lists a few hundred thousand clones; roughly 88% were seen once. Sequenced input: PBMCs or T cells enriched from blood (not recorded which). These receptors were taken from a woman in her 50s who had recovered from COVID-19. CDR3s include the opening cysteine and the closing phenylalanine or tryptophan. D genes are given only for firm matches. Rows may omit the clone size; those that give it use once, few, many or a size class.

d_gene	abundance	v_gene	j_gene	CDR3nt	CDR3aa
TRBD1	many	TRBV10-1	TRBJ1-2	TGCGCCAGCGGATGGGACAGTAACTATGGCTACACCTTC	CASGWDSNYGYTF
-	-	TRBV28	TRBJ1-4	TGTGCCAGCAGTTTTGATGGGAACGATCGAGGGGAAAAACTGTTTTTT	CASSFDGNDRGEKLFF
-	once	TRBV18	TRBJ1-1	TGTGCCAGCTCACCGCGTGGCGGGACCGAAGCTTTCTTT	CASSPRGGTEAFF
-	-	TRBV13	TRBJ1-1	TGTGCCAGCAGCGATTCTCACAGGGAAGCTTTCTTT	CASSDSHREAFF
-	-	TRBV2	TRBJ1-5	TGTGCCAGCAGTATACAGGAGCGTAGCAATCAGCCCCAGCATTTT	CASSIQERSNQPQHF
-	once	TRBV6-5	TRBJ2-3	TGTGCCAGCAGTTACGCGGGGTATGGGGCAGATACGCAGTATTTT	CASSYAGYGADTQYF
-	-	TRBV7-9	TRBJ2-3	TGTGCCAGCAGTCAGGCCAGGGGATCCACAGATACGCAGTATTTT	CASSQARGSTDTQYF
-	-	TRBV28	TRBJ2-5	TGTGCCAGCAGTCGCCAGGCGTACCAAGAGACCCAGTACTTC	CASSRQAYQETQYF
TRBD1	-	TRBV9	TRBJ2-7	TGTGCCAGCAGCGTAGGGGGGACAGTCTCCTACGAGCAGTACTTC	CASSVGGTVSYEQYF
TRBD2	once	TRBV7-8	TRBJ2-1	TGTGCCAGCAGCCCGCGGACTAGCGGATTTCACAATGAGCAGTTCTTC	CASSPRTSGFHNEQFF
-	once	TRBV3-1/TRBV3-2	TRBJ2-7	TGTGCCAGCAGCCAGACAAAACACGAGCAGTACTTC	CASSQTKHEQYF
TRBD1	-	TRBV2	TRBJ2-7	TGTGCCAGCAGTTGGGACAGGACCTCTCACGAGCAGTACTTC	CASSWDRTSHEQYF
-	-	TRBV1	TRBJ2-7	TGCACCAGCAGCCGAGAACGAGGGAGCTCCTACGAGCAGTACTTC	CTSSRERGSSYEQYF
TRBD1	-	TRBV7-2	TRBJ2-1	TGTGCCAGCAGCTTAGACAGGGGGAGTCACAATGAGCAGTTCTTC	CASSLDRGSHNEQFF
TRBD2	-	TRBV27	TRBJ2-1	TGTGCCAGCAGTCCCCCCCTGGCGGGAGGAGGCAATGAGCAGTTCTTC	CASSPPLAGGGNEQFF
-	-	TRBV5-5	TRBJ2-5	TGTGCCAGCAGCTTGGTAGGTGGAGAGGGGACCCAGTACTTC	CASSLVGGEGTQYF
-	once	TRBV3-1/TRBV3-2	TRBJ1-6	TGTGCCAGCAGCCAAACACAGGGTGGGGATTCACCCCTCCACTTT	CASSQTQGGDSPLHF
TRBD1	-	TRBV5-5	TRBJ2-7	TGTGCCAGCAGCTTGGCCCGGGACAGGGCTTACGAGCAGTACTTC	CASSLARDRAYEQYF
-	-	TRBV20-1	TRBJ2-6	TGCAGTGCTAGTGACCGGGGGTCTGGGGCCAACGTCCTGACTTTC	CSASDRGSGANVLTF
TRBD1	-	TRBV19	TRBJ2-1	TGTGCCAGTAGTACCGGGACAGGGGCCTACAATGAGCAGTTCTTC	CASSTGTGAYNEQFF
-	-	TRBV6-5	TRBJ1-5	TGTGCCAGCAGTTACTCGGGCATTAGCAATCAGCCCCAGCATTTT	CASSYSGISNQPQHF
-	-	TRBV6-1	TRBJ1-1	TGTGCCAGCAGTGAAACGCAGGGTGGAGCTTTCTTT	CASSETQGGAFF
TRBD1	-	TRBV5-4	TRBJ1-6	TGTGCCAGCAGCTTGGACAGGGGTTATTCACCCCTCCACTTT	CASSLDRGYSPLHF
-	-	TRBV29-1	TRBJ2-7	TGCAGCGTGCAGACGGTACTAACCTACGAGCAGTACTTC	CSVQTVLTYEQYF
TRBD2	-	TRBV6-5	TRBJ2-1	TGTGCCAGCAGTTACCTGGGGACTAGCGGCTACAATGAGCAGTTCTTC	CASSYLGTSGYNEQFF
-	-	TRBV4-1	TRBJ1-3	TGCGCCAGCAGCCAAGTCAGGGCCTCTGGAAACACCATATATTTT	CASSQVRASGNTIYF
-	-	TRBV19	TRBJ2-4	TGTGCCAGTAGTCCGAGGGGGACCTCAGCCAAAAACATTCAGTACTTC	CASSPRGTSAKNIQYF
TRBD2	-	TRBV7-9	TRBJ2-3	TGTGCCAGCTGGGGACTAGCGGGAGTTAGCACAGATACGCAGTATTTT	CASWGLAGVSTDTQYF
-	-	TRBV19	TRBJ2-1	TGTGCCAGTAGTCCCCGCCCACGGAGCGAAGTAAGGAATGAGCAGTTCTTC	CASSPRPRSEVRNEQFF
TRBD1	-	TRBV6-5	TRBJ1-3	TGTGCCAGCAGTTGGACAGGCTCTGGAAACACCATATATTTT	CASSWTGSGNTIYF
TRBD1	few	TRBV24-1	TRBJ1-5	TGTGCCCCCGGGCGGAGGGACAGGGGGCCTAATCAGCCCCAGCATTTT	CAPGRRDRGPNQPQHF
TRBD1	-	TRBV27	TRBJ2-7	TGTGCCAGCCGGGACAGGGTCGTAAATTACTACGAGCAGTACTTC	CASRDRVVNYYEQYF
TRBD2	-	TRBV28	TRBJ2-7	TGTGCCAGCAGTTCAGACCCGGGGGGAGTCTATTACGAGCAGTACTTC	CASSSDPGGVYYEQYF
TRBD1	once	TRBV28	TRBJ1-2	TGTGCCAGCAGGTCGACAGGGTACTATGGCTACACCTTC	CASRSTGYYGYTF
TRBD1	-	TRBV2	TRBJ2-3	TGTGCCACTCGACAGGGGGTCCTCACAGATACGCAGTATTTT	CATRQGVLTDTQYF
TRBD1	-	TRBV7-9	TRBJ1-1	TGTGCCAGCAGCCCAATCGGGACAGGGAACACTGAAGCTTTCTTT	CASSPIGTGNTEAFF
TRBD1	-	TRBV6-5	TRBJ1-1	TGTGCCAGCAGTTCCCACAGGGGTTACACTGAAGCTTTCTTT	CASSSHRGYTEAFF
-	-	TRBV7-9	TRBJ1-1	TGTGCCAGCAGCTTAGATTGGCAGACTGCTTTCTTT	CASSLDWQTAFF
-	-	TRBV5-4	TRBJ2-1	TGTGCCAGCAGCTTGTCTAGAACTGACTACAATGAGCAGTTCTTC	CASSLSRTDYNEQFF
-	-	TRBV29-1	TRBJ2-5	TGCAGCGTTACAGGAATCCAAGAGACCCAGTACTTC	CSVTGIQETQYF
-	-	TRBV14	TRBJ1-4	TGTGCCAGCAGCCAAGATCGTGGACTGAGTCCATATAATGAAAAACTGTTTTTT	CASSQDRGLSPYNEKLFF
TRBD1	-	TRBV28	TRBJ1-4	TGTGCCAGCATAGGTGGCGGACAGGGTTATGAAAAACTGTTTTTT	CASIGGGQGYEKLFF
-	-	TRBV28	TRBJ2-7	TGTGCCAGCAGCCCTCCAGGGCCCGAGCAGTACTTC	CASSPPGPEQYF
TRBD1	-	TRBV19	TRBJ1-1	TGTGCCAGTAGTATACAGGGGGTGGTTATGGCTGAAGCTTTCTTT	CASSIQGVVMAEAFF
-	-	TRBV5-1	TRBJ1-6	TGCGCCAGCAGCTTTGACAGTAATTCACCCCTCCACTTT	CASSFDSNSPLHF
-	-	TRBV7-2	TRBJ1-6	TGTGCCAGCAGCTCACCGGGGGGGCCGGGTCGGAATTCACCCCTCCACTTT	CASSSPGGPGRNSPLHF
TRBD1	-	TRBV6-5	TRBJ1-5	TGTGCCAGCAGGTCCGGGACAGGGGCCAATCAGCCCCAGCATTTT	CASRSGTGANQPQHF
-	-	TRBV28	TRBJ2-3	TGTGCCAGCGCGTTCGGCACAGATACGCAGTATTTT	CASAFGTDTQYF
TRBD2	few	TRBV6-1	TRBJ2-1	TGTGCCAGCAGTGATGGTGGACTAGCGGGAATCGATGAGCAGTTCTTC	CASSDGGLAGIDEQFF
TRBD1	-	TRBV5-6	TRBJ2-7	TGTGCCAGCAGCTCCACAGGGGGGTCCTACGAGCAGTACTTC	CASSSTGGSYEQYF
-	-	TRBV4-1	TRBJ2-3	TGCGCCAGCAGCCAAGCAGTCGGGGGTCGGGGAGAAGATACGCAGTATTTT	CASSQAVGGRGEDTQYF
TRBD2	-	TRBV11-2	TRBJ2-1	TGTGCCAGCAGCGTGGGTGGGACTAGCGCCTACAATGAGCAGTTCTTC	CASSVGGTSAYNEQFF
-	-	TRBV5-1	TRBJ2-1	TGCGCCAGCAGGACTAGTAGCTACAATGAGCAGTTCTTC	CASRTSSYNEQFF
TRBD2	-	TRBV7-2	TRBJ2-7	TGTGCCAGCAGCTTAGCGAGGACTAGCGGGAGAAACGCCTACGAGCAGTACTTC	CASSLARTSGRNAYEQYF
-	-	TRBV6-5	TRBJ1-2	TGTGCCAGCAGTTCGGGGGACTTATACTATGGCTACACCTTC	CASSSGDLYYGYTF
TRBD2	once	TRBV7-3	TRBJ2-1	TGTGCCAGCAGCTACTTAGCGGGAGGGCCGGACAATGAGCAGTTCTTC	CASSYLAGGPDNEQFF